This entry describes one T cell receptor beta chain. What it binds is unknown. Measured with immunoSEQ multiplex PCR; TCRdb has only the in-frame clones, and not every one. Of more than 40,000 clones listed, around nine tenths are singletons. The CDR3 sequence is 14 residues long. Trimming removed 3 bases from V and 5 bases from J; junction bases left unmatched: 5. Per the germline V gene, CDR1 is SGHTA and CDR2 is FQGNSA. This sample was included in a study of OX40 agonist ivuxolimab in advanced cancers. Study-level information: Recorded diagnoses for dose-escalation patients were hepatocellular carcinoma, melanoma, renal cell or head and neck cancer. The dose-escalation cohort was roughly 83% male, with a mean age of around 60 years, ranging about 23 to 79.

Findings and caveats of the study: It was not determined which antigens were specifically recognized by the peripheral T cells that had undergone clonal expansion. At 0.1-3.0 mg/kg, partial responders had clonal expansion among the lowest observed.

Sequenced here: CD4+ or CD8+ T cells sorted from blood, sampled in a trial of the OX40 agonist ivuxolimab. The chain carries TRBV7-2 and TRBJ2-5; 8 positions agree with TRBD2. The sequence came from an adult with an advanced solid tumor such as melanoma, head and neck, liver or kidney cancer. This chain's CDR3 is CASSLVREAETQYF. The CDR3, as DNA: TGTGCCAGCAGCTTGGTGCGGGAGGCGGAGACCCAGTACTTC.